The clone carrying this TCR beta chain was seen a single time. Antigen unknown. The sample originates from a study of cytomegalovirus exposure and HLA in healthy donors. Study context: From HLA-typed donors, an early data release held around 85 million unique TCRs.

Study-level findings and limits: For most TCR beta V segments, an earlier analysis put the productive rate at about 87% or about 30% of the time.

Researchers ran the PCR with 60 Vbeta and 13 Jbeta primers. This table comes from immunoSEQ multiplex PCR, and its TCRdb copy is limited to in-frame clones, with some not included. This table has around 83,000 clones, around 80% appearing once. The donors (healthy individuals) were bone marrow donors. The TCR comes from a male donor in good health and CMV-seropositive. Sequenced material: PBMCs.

CDR3 nucleotide sequence: TGCGCCAGCAGCCAGGCCCTGAGCACAGATACGCAGTATTTT. Residues: CASSQALSTDTQYF. The V and J genes are TRBV10-2 and TRBJ2-3, with no clear D. Between the trimmed V and J ends, which lost 6 bases and 0 bases, there was a span of 10 bases. Germline V lookup: CDR1 WSHSY, CDR2 SAAADI. The CDR3 has 14 amino acids.